This TCR beta chain was documented in a study of blood T cell repertoires in COVID-19 (dated by TCRdb to 2018 to 2020). Turning to the overall study: Samples from collaborators originated in the United States, Italy and Spain and spanned both the acute and convalescent phases of COVID-19. The prospective study material was composed of cDNA or gDNA derived from T cells, B-cell-depleted T cells, or PBMCs. The dataset comprised deeply sampled blood TCRbeta repertoires from subjects exposed to, actively infected with, or recovered from COVID-19. A freely available public database, intended as a resource for researchers studying the immune response to SARS-CoV-2, is where the repertoires were released. Samples came from the ongoing ImmuneRACE study (first 160 participants) plus 1,254 subjects from 6 global collaborators. Sample metadata almost always included a de-identified subject ID, COVID-19 status, age in years and sex. Where available, HLA class I and class II types were obtained from metadata supplied by the sample provider rather than from assay-based typing.

V has 1 base trimmed and J has 6 bases trimmed; junction bases matching no gene number 3. CDR1 and CDR2 were assigned from the germline V gene as SGDLS and YYNGEE. The CDR3 starts with the cysteine, ends with the phenylalanine, and has 15 residues. Kept here is only the CDR3 DNA, which spans 45 bases and is read in frame from base 1. Broad study findings and their caveats: The quantity of clinical and demographic metadata differed by source and by participant and was supplied without curation.

TCRbeta CDR3 regions were amplified from genomic DNA by means of the immunoSEQ Assay, a bias-controlled multiplex PCR. Per the source publication's procedure: The number of nucleated cells in each sample was estimated from the amplification of reference gene primers within the assay. To quantify the absolute abundance of each unique TCRbeta CDR3 rearrangement, sequence reads were collapsed and filtered. For each sample, productive Simpson clonality was calculated as the square root of Simpson's diversity index over productive rearrangements. Drawn from immuneACCESS, this table holds only the in-frame rearrangements with V and J called that TCRdb kept. Clones are partly lost; checked studies trace under half to an unresolved V gene and leave the rest unexplained. V and J calls and clone size come straight from that table; D and trimming were deduced from the DNA. This sample is represented by approximately 300,000 clones; 75% to 90% of them were singletons. Approximately 1.9% of the sample goes to the ten largest clones.

Participants in the prospective study were enrolled through a virtual design, were aged roughly 18 to 100 years, and lived in some 24 United States geographic areas. To assign participants to cohorts, the prospective study relied on clinical history that participants themselves reported in a screening survey and a study questionnaire. Exposed participants had been in contact with someone with a PCR-confirmed or clinician-diagnosed COVID-19 case within 2 weeks of study entry. Mobile phlebotomists in the prospective study collected whole blood, serum and a nasopharyngeal or oropharyngeal swab from every participant. Over a 2-month period, participants in the prospective study had the option of providing additional blood draws and questionnaires. Blood samples from the prospective study were shipped frozen or at room temperature prior to DNA extraction. This clone was picked up one time. This clone's antigen is unknown. Nothing much larger sits one base from this clone, and base qualities are not available.

In this chain, TRBV9 is recombined with TRBJ2-2, with 10 bases aligning to TRBD2. The clonotype originates from a woman aged 25 to 45 who had been exposed to COVID-19. Sequencing was performed on PBMCs or T cells enriched from blood (not recorded which). The nucleotide sequence is TGTGCCAGCAGCGTATACAGCGGGGGGGCCGGGGAGCTGTTTTTT. Protein translation: CASSVYSGGAGELFF.